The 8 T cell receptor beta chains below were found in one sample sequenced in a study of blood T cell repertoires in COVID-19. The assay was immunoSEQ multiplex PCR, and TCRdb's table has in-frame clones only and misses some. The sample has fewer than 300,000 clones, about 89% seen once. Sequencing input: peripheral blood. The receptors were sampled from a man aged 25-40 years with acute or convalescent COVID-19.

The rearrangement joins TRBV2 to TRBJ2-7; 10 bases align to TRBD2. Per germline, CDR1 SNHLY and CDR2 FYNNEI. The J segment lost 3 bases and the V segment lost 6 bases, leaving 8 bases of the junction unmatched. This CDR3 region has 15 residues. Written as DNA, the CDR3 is TGTGCCAGCAGGGATACACTAGCGGGACACTACGAGCAGTACTTC. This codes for CASRDTLAGHYEQYF.

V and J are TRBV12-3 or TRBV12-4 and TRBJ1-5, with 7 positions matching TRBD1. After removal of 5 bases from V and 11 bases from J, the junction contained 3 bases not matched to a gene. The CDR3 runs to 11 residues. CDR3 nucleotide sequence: TGTGCCAGCAGTACAGGGGCAGCCCAGCATTTT. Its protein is CASSTGAAQHF.

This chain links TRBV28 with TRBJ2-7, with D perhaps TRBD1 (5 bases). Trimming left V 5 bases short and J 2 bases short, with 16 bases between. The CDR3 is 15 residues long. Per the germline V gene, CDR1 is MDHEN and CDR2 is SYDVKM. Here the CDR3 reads CASSLDQGRPYEQYF. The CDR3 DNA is TGTGCCAGCAGTCTAGATCAGGGAAGGCCCTACGAGCAGTACTTC. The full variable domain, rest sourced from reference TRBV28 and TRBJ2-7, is DVKVTQSSRYLVKRTGEKVFLECVQDMDHENMFWYRQDPGLGLRLIYFSYDVKMKEKGDIPEGYSVSREKKERFSLILESASTNQTSMYLCASSLDQGRPYEQYFGPGTRLTVT.

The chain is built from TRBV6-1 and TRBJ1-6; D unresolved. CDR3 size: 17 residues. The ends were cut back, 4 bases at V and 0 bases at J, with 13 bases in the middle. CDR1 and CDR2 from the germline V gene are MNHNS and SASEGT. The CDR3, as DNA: TGTGCCAGCAGTGGCTCAAGTGGGAGCTCCTATAATTCACCCCTCCACTTT. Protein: CASSGSSGSSYNSPLHF.

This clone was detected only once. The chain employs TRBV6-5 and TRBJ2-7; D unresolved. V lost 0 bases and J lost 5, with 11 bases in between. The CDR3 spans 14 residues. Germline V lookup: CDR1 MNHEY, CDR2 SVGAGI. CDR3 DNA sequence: TGTGCCAGCAGTTACTCGAGTGCTCCCAACGAGCAGTACTTC. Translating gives CASSYSSAPNEQYF.

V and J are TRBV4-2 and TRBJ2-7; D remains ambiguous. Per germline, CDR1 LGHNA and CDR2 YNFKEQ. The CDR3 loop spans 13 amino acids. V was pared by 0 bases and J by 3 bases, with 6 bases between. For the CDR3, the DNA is TGTGCCAGCAGCCAAGATATAGTCTACGAGCAGTACTTC. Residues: CASSQDIVYEQYF.

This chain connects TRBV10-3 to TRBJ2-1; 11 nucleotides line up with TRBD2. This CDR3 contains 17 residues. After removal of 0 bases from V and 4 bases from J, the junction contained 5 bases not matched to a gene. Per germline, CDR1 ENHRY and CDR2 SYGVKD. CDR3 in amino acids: CAISESRLAGPYNEQFF. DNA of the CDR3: TGTGCCATCAGTGAGTCCCGACTAGCGGGACCTTACAATGAGCAGTTCTTC.

CDR3 amino acids: CASTDVGGNRGEAFF. DNA for the CDR3: TGTGCCAGTACCGACGTCGGCGGAAACCGGGGTGAAGCTTTCTTT. The rearrangement joins TRBV19 to TRBJ1-1; no definite D call. Germline V CDR1 and CDR2: LNHDA, SQIVND (reference sequence). Trimming removed 7 bases at V and 7 bases at J, with 22 bases between. The CDR3 spans 15 residues.